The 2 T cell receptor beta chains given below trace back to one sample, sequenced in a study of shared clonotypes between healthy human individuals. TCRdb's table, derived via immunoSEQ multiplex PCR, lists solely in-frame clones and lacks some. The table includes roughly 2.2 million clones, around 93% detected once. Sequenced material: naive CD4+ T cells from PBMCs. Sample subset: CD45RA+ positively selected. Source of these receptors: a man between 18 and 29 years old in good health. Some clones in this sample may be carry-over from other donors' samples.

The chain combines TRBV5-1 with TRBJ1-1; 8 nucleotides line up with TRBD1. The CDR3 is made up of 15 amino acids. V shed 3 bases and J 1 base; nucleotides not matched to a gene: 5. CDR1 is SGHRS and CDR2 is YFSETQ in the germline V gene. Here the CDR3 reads CASSYGGTGNTEAFF. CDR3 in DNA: TGCGCCAGCAGCTATGGAGGGACAGGGAACACTGAAGCTTTCTTT.

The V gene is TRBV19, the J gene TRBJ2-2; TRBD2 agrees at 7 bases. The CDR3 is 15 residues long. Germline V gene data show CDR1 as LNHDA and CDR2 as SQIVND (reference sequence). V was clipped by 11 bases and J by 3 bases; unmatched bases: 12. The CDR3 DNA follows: TGTGCCGGGGGACGGGGGGACCTTGACACCGGGGAGCTGTTTTTT. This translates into CAGGRGDLDTGELFF.